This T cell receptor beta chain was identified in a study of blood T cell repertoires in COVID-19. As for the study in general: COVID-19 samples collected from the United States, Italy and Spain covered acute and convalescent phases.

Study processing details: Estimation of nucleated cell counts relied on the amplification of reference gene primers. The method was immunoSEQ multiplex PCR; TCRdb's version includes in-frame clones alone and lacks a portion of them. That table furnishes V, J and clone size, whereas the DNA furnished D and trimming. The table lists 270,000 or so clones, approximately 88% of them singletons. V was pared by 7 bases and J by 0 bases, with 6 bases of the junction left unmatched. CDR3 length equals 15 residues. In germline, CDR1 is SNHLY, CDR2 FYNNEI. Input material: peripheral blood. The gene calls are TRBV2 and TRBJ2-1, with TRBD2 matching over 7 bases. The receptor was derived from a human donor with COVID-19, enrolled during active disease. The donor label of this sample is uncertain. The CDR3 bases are TGTGCCAGCATATTATCGGGGGGCTCCTACAATGAGCAGTTCTTC. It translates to CASILSGGSYNEQFF.